This T cell receptor (beta chain) is from a study of cytomegalovirus exposure and HLA in healthy donors. Study-wide findings and caveats: In a later analysis, parvovirus B19, influenza, CMV and Epstein-Barr virus appeared linked to several top co-occurrence clusters. In a later analysis, TCR beta V- and J-gene trimming showed a link to a missense DCLRE1C variant. Fewer N-insertions (relative to the approximately 670-donor mean) were reportedly seen in an Asian-associated ancestry cluster in a later analysis.

13 Jbeta primers and 60 Vbeta primers were used for the PCR. The table came from immunoSEQ multiplex PCR; TCRdb's copy has only in-frame clones and leaves some out. The sample contains roughly 140,000 clones, more than 75% of which appear only once. For this clone: Its antigen is currently unknown.

CDR3 length equals 14 residues. CDR1 and CDR2 (germline): GTSNPN, SVGIG (reference sequence). Trimming stripped 1 base from V and 4 bases from J, with 13 bases between. Sequencing was performed on PBMCs. The receptor was isolated from a male donor in good health and CMV-seronegative. The rearrangement links TRBV30 to TRBJ1-1, with D unresolved. For the CDR3, the DNA is TGTGCCTGGAGTGCTAACAGAGACCGCACTGAAGCTTTCTTT. It is translated as CAWSANRDRTEAFF.